The source of this TCR beta chain is a study of blood T cells in healthy people across ages. Findings of the study overall: Those diversity estimates obtained from one million T cells were thought to be underestimates.

Next came a second PCR, run for about 7 to 12 cycles, which used a sample-barcoded 5' primer along with a J-beta primer mix. Unique molecular identifiers of 12 random nucleotides labeled each cDNA. Each of the samples gave a minimum of 3 million paired-end reads that contained CDR3. TCRdb re-called the 5' RACE reads through MiXCR, storing one row per CDR3 protein. The sample yields 800,000 or so distinct CDR3 sequences, 62% seen once. On this clonotype: Antigen specificity is unknown.

V was clipped by 6 bases and J by 4 bases, with 14 bases between them. Germline CDR1 reads SGHDT; CDR2 reads YYEEEE. The CDR3 contains 14 residues. Each sample provided at least 6 micrograms of extracted total RNA. Sequences were obtained from blood. The chain uses TRBV5-6 and TRBJ1-5; tentatively, D is TRBD1 (5 bases). This sequence originates from a young man in good health. The chain's CDR3 is CASTEFGGNQPQHF. DNA for the CDR3: TGTGCCAGCACCGAATTCGGGGGAAATCAGCCCCAGCATTTT.